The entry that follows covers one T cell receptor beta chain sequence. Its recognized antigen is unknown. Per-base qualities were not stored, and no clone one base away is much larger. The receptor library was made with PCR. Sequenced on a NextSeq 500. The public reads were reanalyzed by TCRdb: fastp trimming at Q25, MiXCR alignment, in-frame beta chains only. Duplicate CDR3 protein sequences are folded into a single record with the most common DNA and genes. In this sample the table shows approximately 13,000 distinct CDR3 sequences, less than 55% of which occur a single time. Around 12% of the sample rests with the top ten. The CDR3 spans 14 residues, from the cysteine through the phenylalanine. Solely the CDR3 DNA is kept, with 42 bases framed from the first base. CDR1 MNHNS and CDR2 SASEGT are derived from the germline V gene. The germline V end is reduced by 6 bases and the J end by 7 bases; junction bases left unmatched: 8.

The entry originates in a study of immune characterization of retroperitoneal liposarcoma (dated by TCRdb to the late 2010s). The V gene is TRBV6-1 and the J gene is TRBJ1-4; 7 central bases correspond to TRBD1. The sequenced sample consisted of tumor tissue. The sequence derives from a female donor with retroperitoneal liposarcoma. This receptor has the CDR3 CASSRTGVGEKLFF. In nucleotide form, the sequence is TGTGCCAGCAGCAGGACAGGAGTGGGTGAAAAACTGTTTTTT.